This T cell receptor beta chain was identified during a study of early T cells in non-severe SARS-CoV-2 infection. For the study at large: Unpaired chains resulted from sequencing bulk RNA of unsorted whole blood.

The study, taken as a whole, reports: The matching step, a VDJdb search, favored anti-spike CD8 responses and missed private and CD4 specificities.

The germline V gene has CDR1 SEHNR and CDR2 FQNEAQ (reference sequence). The CDR3 sequence is 15 residues long. With V trimmed by 4 bases and J by 5 bases, 6 bases remained unmatched. This clonotype has a handful of counts. Its antigen is as yet unknown. Individual cDNA molecules carried attached unique molecular identifiers. TCRdb independently ran MiXCR on the 5' RACE reads; one entry per CDR3 protein. Of approximately 110,000 distinct CDR3 sequences detected, 14% to 15% appear once; the ten largest clones hold 21%. The rearrangement uses TRBV7-9 and TRBJ1-4; 8 bases map to TRBD1. This clonotype was obtained from an adult who was a healthcare worker with PCR-confirmed SARS-CoV-2 infection or an uninfected control (not recorded which). The sequencing sample was made of whole blood. This chain's CDR3 is CASSSTGDSNEKLFF. The CDR3 region has the DNA TGTGCCAGCAGCTCGACAGGGGATTCGAATGAAAAACTGTTTTTT.